This TCR beta chain was identified in a study of PD-1 blockade in classical Hodgkin lymphoma. Here immunoSEQ multiplex PCR was the method, and the copy in TCRdb shows in-frame clones only, minus some. This table holds about 47,000 clones, 90% found once. Time point reported: cycle 4 day 1 (C4D1), after 6 weeks of nivolumab. Every single patient, without exception, relapsed after autologous stem cell transplantation, and brentuximab vedotin exposure varied. Best responses were complete response, partial response or progressive disease. The V gene lost 8 bases and the J gene lost 0 bases, with 14 bases spanning the gap. CDR1 is MNHEY, CDR2 SVGAGI, per germline. This CDR3 has 14 amino acids.

The receptor comes from a human donor with classical Hodgkin lymphoma. The sample consisted of peripheral blood mononuclear cells (PBMCs), taken before the fourth cycle of nivolumab. The V gene is TRBV6-5, the J gene TRBJ2-7; D remains unclear. The CDR3 DNA sequence: TGTGCCAGCCAACGGACGCGAAGCTCCTACGAGCAGTACTTC. It is translated as CASQRTRSSYEQYF.